This T cell receptor beta chain comes out of a study of blood T cell repertoires in COVID-19. Background on the study: Collection of acute and convalescent COVID-19 samples took place in the United States, Italy and Spain.

Original methodology: Estimated nucleated cell counts came from reference gene primer amplification. Generated by immunoSEQ multiplex PCR, the TCRdb table keeps only in-frame clones and is missing some. D and trimming were read from the DNA, whereas the V and J calls and clone size are those reported in that table. This table holds tens of thousands of clones, roughly four fifths found once. V shed 5 bases, J shed 3 bases, and the junction held 9 bases outside the gene matches. The CDR3 runs 16 residues. Per the germline V gene, CDR1 is SGHTA and CDR2 is FQGTGA. The receptor's source is a human donor in a cohort sampled during active COVID-19. Sequencing input: peripheral blood. This chain uses TRBV7-3 with TRBJ2-2; 7 nucleotides line up with TRBD2. The CDR3 region has the DNA TGTGCCAGCAGCACCGTCGGTGGGGGGGACACCGGGGAGCTGTTTTTT. As protein: CASSTVGGGDTGELFF.